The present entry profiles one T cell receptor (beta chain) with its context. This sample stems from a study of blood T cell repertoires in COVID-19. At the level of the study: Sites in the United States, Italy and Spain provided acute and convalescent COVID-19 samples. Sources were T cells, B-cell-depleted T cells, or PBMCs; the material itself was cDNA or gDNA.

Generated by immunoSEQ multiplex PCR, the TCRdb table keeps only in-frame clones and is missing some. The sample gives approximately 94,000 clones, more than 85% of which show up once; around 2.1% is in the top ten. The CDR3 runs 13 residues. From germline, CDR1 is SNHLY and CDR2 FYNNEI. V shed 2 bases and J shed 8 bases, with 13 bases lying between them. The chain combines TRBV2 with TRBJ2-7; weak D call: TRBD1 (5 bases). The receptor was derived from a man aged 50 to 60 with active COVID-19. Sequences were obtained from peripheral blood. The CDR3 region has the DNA TGTGCCAGCAGTGAAAGGGGCACTACGCAGCAGTACGTC. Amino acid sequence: CASSERGTTQQYV.